This record concerns one TCR beta chain sequence. CDR3 length: 14 residues. CDR1 and CDR2 (germline): SGHRS, YFSETQ. V was shortened by 5 bases and J by 0 bases, with 12 bases between the two germline ends. Clones were read by immunoSEQ multiplex PCR, and TCRdb kept only the in-frame ones, dropping some. The sample holds tens of thousands of clones; 70% to 90% are singletons and the top ten take around 1.3%. The entry originates in a study of blood T cell repertoires in COVID-19. The sequenced sample consisted of peripheral blood. This TCR came from a human donor in a cohort sampled during active COVID-19. The V call is TRBV5-1, the J call TRBJ2-7, with D possibly TRBD2 on 5 matching bases. The CDR3 loop reads CASRVSTSSYEQYF. CDR3 nucleotide sequence: TGCGCCAGCAGGGTCTCAACTAGCTCCTACGAGCAGTACTTC.